These 6 T cell receptor beta chains were sequenced from one sample in a study of T-cell memory formation after mild COVID-19. TCRdb analysed the 5' RACE reads with MiXCR anew, one entry per CDR3 protein. The data hold about 140,000 distinct CDR3 sequences, with 6% to 7% observed a single time. The source material was PBMCs or a T cell subset sorted from them (not recorded which). These receptor sequences come from an adult woman who had mild COVID-19 (a few samples of this study predate the infection). Cell type and time point are not known.

In its sample, this clonotype was seen many times. The gene calls are TRBV7-2 and TRBJ2-1; 7 nucleotides match TRBD1. The CDR3 contains 17 residues. The V gene end was trimmed by 5 bases and the J gene end by 1 base; junction bases not matched to a gene: 11. Germline-derived CDR1 and CDR2 are SGHTA and FQGNSA. The CDR3 sequence is CASSPRQGAESYNEQFF. DNA of the CDR3: TGTGCCAGCAGCCCAAGACAGGGCGCGGAATCCTACAATGAGCAGTTCTTC.

The table lists this clonotype with many counts. V gene TRBV7-9 combines with J gene TRBJ2-7, with D hard to call. The CDR3 runs to 15 residues. Deletions cut 3 bases from V and 6 bases from J, with 18 bases between. Germline assignment: CDR1 SEHNR and CDR2 FQNEAQ (reference sequence). The CDR3 here is CASSFVVNSGGEQYF. CDR3 DNA: TGTGCCAGCAGCTTTGTTGTGAACTCGGGCGGCGAGCAGTACTTC. The full variable domain, with the rest looked up from reference TRBV7-9 and TRBJ2-7, is DTGVSQNPRHKITKRGQNVTFRCDPISEHNRLYWYRQTLGQGPEFLTYFQNEAQLEKSRLLSDRFSAERPKGSFSTLEIQRTEQGDSAMYLCASSFVVNSGGEQYFGPGTRLTVT.

The table lists this clonotype with many counts. The chain is built from TRBV6-7 and TRBJ2-4; TRBD2 agrees at 8 bases. TRBV6-7 is an ORF; its function is uncertain. The J segment lost 0 bases and the V segment lost 6 bases, leaving 7 bases of the junction unmatched. The CDR3 covers 16 residues. The CDR3 DNA sequence: TGTGCCAGCAGACCCGGCGGGGGGCTAGCCAAAAACATTCAGTACTTC. This gives the protein CASRPGGGLAKNIQYF.

This clonotype was found many times. The rearrangement links TRBV12-3 or TRBV12-4 to TRBJ2-1, with 12 bases lining up with TRBD2. V shed 6 bases and J 8 bases; nucleotides not matched to a gene: 8. This CDR3 is built from 15 residues. The CDR3 bases are TGTGCCAGCAGCCGCCGGACTAGCGGGAATGATGAGCAGTTCTTC. Protein product: CASSRRTSGNDEQFF.

This clonotype has a handful of counts. V and J are TRBV3-1 and TRBJ2-7; D ambiguous. Germline V lookup: CDR1 LGHDT, CDR2 YNNKEL (reference sequence). This CDR3 region has 12 residues. The germline V and J ends were trimmed by 4 bases and 4 bases, with 8 bases remaining between them. The CDR3, as DNA: TGTGCCAGCAGCCCTACTCAGTACGAGCAGTACTTC. This codes for CASSPTQYEQYF.

This clonotype was picked up a small number of times. The rearrangement uses TRBV12-3 or TRBV12-4 and TRBJ2-7; 9 positions agree with TRBD2. This CDR3 spans 15 amino acids. Trimming took 6 bases from V and 0 from J; bases not matched to a gene: 6. CDR3 protein: CASSSYSGSSYEQYF. The CDR3 DNA reads as TGTGCCAGCAGCTCTTATAGCGGGAGCTCCTACGAGCAGTACTTC.